This T cell receptor beta chain was sequenced during a study of blood T cell repertoires in COVID-19. Assay: immunoSEQ multiplex PCR; the TCRdb copy retains only in-frame clones and omits some. The sample yields 200,000 to 300,000 clones, roughly 91% seen once. Ages ranged from roughly 18 to 95 years, with residence in approximately 23 US areas. The study assigned cohorts using participant-reported clinical history. Resolution of symptoms, clearance, or two negative PCRs was present in recovered Cohort 3 donors. With 1 base removed from V and 1 base from J, the gap between germline ends came to 10 bases. Germline CDR1 and CDR2: SGHAT and FQNNGV. The CDR3 has 15 amino acids.

The clonotype comes from a woman aged 25-40 years who had recovered from COVID-19. Sequencing used PBMCs or T cells enriched from blood (not recorded which). The gene calls are TRBV11-2 and TRBJ2-5, with TRBD2 as a possible D gene (5 bases). The CDR3 loop is CASSLGASRQETQYF. In nucleotides, the CDR3 is TGTGCCAGCAGCTTAGGCGCTAGCCGCCAAGAGACCCAGTACTTC.